The 6 T cell receptor beta chains reported below all come from one sample, sequenced in a study of cytomegalovirus exposure and HLA in healthy donors. This PCR relied on a set of 60 Vbeta primers and 13 Jbeta primers. Generated by immunoSEQ multiplex PCR, the TCRdb table keeps only in-frame clones and is missing some. The sample lists 130,000 or so clones; roughly 80% were seen once. The sequenced sample consisted of PBMCs. The receptors were gathered from a female donor in good health and CMV-seronegative.

This rearrangement joins TRBV4-3 to TRBJ1-6, with 7 bases identical to TRBD1. CDR1 is LGHNA, CDR2 YSLEER, per germline. The CDR3 is made up of 14 amino acids. Germline trimming cut 5 bases from V and 4 bases from J; bases unmatched to any gene: 2. Here the CDR3 DNA reads TGCGCCAGCAGCGAGGGACAGTATAATTCACCCCTCCACTTT. This translates into CASSEGQYNSPLHF.

The V and J genes are TRBV7-2 and TRBJ2-7; tentatively, D is TRBD2 (5 bases). The CDR3 length is 12 residues. The germline V and J ends were trimmed by 5 bases and 3 bases, with 8 bases remaining between them. From germline, CDR1 is SGHTA and CDR2 FQGNSA. The CDR3 loop is CASSLLVYEQYF. CDR3 sequence (DNA): TGTGCCAGCAGCCTACTAGTCTACGAGCAGTACTTC.

The V gene is TRBV2, the J gene TRBJ1-1, with D unclear. Germline lookup yields CDR1 SNHLY and CDR2 FYNNEI. The CDR3 sequence is 13 residues long. V gave up 6 bases and J gave up 2 bases, with 10 bases separating them. DNA for the CDR3: TGTGCCAGCAGGAACACCCGCAACACTGAAGCTTTCTTT. It specifies CASRNTRNTEAFF.

The rearrangement links TRBV19 to TRBJ2-5, with 9 bases matching TRBD1. The junction had 5 bases not matched to a gene; V was cut back by 4 bases and J by 5 bases. Germline CDR1 LNHDA, CDR2 SQIVND (reference sequence). The CDR3 totals 14 residues. CDR3 sequence (DNA): TGTGCCAGTAGTAGACAGGGGGTAGAGGAGACCCAGTACTTC. Translation: CASSRQGVEETQYF.

There are a few counts of this clone. J is TRBJ2-7 and V is TRBV7-9; 8 bases agree with TRBD1. Germline assignment: CDR1 SEHNR and CDR2 FQNEAQ (reference sequence). V dropped 4 bases and J dropped 1; count of bases not matched to a gene: 6. The CDR3 runs to 15 residues. The CDR3, as DNA: TGTGCCAGCAGCTATACAGGGGGGCCTTCCTACGAGCAGTACTTC. Translated, it gives CASSYTGGPSYEQYF.

This chain links TRBV5-4 with TRBJ2-2; TRBD1 might be the D (5 bases). Germline V gives CDR1 SGHNT, CDR2 YYREEE (reference sequence). The CDR3 extends over 13 amino acids. Deletions cut 4 bases from V and 5 bases from J, with 9 bases between. The CDR3, as DNA: TGTGCCAGCAGCCCGGACAAAACCGGGGAGCTGTTTTTT. It yields the protein CASSPDKTGELFF.